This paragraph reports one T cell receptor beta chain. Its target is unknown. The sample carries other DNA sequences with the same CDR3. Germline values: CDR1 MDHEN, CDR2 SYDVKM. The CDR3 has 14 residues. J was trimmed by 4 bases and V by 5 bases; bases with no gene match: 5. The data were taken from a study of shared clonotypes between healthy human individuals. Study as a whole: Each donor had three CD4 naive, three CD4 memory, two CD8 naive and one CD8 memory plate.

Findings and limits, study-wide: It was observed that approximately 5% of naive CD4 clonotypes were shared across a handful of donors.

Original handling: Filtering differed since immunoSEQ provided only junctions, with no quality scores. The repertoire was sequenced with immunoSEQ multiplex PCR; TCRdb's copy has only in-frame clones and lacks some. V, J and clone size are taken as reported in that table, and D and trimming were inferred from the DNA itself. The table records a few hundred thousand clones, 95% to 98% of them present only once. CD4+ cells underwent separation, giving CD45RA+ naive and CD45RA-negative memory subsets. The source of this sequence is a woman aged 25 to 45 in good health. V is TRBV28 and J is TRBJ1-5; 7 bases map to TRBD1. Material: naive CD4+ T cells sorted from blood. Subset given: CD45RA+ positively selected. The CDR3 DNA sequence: TGTGCCAGCAGTCCGGGACAGCCTAATCAGCCCCAGCATTTT. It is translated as CASSPGQPNQPQHF. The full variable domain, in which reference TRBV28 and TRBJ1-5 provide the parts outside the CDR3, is DVKVTQSSRYLVKRTGEKVFLECVQDMDHENMFWYRQDPGLGLRLIYFSYDVKMKEKGDIPEGYSVSREKKERFSLILESASTNQTSMYLCASSPGQPNQPQHFGDGTRLSIL.